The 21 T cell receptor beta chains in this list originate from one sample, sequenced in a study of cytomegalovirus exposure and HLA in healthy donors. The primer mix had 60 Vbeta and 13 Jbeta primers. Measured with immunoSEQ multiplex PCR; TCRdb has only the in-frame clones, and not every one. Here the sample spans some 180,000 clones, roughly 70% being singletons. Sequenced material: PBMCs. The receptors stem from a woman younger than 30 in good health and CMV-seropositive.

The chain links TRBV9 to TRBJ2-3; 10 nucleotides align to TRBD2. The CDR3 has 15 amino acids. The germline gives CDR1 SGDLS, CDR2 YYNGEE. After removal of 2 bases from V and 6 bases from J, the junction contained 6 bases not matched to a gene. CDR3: CASSVVTSGWDTQYF. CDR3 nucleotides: TGTGCCAGCAGCGTTGTGACTAGCGGGTGGGATACGCAGTATTTT.

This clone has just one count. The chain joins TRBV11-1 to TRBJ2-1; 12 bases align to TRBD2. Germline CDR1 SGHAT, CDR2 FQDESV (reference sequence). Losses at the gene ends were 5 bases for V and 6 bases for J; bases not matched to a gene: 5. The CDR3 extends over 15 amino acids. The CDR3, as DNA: TGTGCCAGCAGCACAAGACTAGCGGGGGTCAATGAGCAGTTCTTC. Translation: CASSTRLAGVNEQFF.

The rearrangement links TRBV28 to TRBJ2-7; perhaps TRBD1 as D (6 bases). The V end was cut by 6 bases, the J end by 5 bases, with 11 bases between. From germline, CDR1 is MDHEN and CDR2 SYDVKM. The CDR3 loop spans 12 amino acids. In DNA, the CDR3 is TGTGCCAGCAGGACACAGGGAAACGAGCAGTACTTC. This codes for CASRTQGNEQYF. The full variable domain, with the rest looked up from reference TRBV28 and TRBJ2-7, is DVKVTQSSRYLVKRTGEKVFLECVQDMDHENMFWYRQDPGLGLRLIYFSYDVKMKEKGDIPEGYSVSREKKERFSLILESASTNQTSMYLCASRTQGNEQYFGPGTRLTVT.

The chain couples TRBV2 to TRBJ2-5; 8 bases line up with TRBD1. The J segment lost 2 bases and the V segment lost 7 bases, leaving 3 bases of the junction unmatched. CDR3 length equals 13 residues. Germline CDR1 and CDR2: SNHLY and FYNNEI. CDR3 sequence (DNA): TGTGCCAGCACCCGGGACAGGCAAGAGACCCAGTACTTC. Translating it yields CASTRDRQETQYF.

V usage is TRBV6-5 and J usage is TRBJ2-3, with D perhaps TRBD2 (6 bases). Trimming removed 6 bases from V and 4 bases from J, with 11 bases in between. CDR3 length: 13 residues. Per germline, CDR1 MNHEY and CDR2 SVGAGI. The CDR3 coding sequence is TGTGCCAGCAGCGCGACTAGATCAGATACGCAGTATTTT. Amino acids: CASSATRSDTQYF.

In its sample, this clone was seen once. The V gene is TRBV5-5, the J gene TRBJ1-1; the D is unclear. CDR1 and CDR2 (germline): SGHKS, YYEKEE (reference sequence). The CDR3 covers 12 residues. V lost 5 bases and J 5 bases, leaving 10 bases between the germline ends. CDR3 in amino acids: CASSLSVTEAFF. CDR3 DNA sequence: TGTGCCAGCAGTTTATCGGTTACTGAAGCTTTCTTT.

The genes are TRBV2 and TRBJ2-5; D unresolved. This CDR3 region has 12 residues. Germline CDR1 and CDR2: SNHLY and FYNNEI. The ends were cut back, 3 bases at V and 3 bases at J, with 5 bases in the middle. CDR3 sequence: CASSDQKETQYF. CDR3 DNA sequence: TGTGCCAGCAGTGATCAGAAAGAGACCCAGTACTTC.

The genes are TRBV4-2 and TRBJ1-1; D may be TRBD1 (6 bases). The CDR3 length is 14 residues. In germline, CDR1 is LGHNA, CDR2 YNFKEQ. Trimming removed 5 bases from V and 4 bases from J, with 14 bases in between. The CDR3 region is CASSSGGGGTEAFF. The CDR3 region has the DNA TGTGCCAGCAGCTCGGGGGGAGGGGGCACTGAAGCTTTCTTT.

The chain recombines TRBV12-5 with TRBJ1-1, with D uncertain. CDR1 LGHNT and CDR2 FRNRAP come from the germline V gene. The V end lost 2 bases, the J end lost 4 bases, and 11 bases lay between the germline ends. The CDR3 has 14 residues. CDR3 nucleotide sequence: TGTGCTAGTGGTTTGAGCGGTCGTGGCACTGAAGCTTTCTTT. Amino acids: CASGLSGRGTEAFF.

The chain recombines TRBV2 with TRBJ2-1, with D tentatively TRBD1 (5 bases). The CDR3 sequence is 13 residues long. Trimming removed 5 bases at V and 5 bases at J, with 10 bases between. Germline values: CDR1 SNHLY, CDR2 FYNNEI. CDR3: CASSFETDNEQFF. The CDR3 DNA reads TGTGCCAGCAGTTTCGAGACAGACAATGAGCAGTTCTTC.

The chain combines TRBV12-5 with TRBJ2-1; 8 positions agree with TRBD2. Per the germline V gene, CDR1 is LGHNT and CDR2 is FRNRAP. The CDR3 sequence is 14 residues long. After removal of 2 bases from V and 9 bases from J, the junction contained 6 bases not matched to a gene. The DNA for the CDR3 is TGTGCTAGTGGTTTGAACGGGGGGGCAGTTGAGCAGTTCTTC. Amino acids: CASGLNGGAVEQFF.

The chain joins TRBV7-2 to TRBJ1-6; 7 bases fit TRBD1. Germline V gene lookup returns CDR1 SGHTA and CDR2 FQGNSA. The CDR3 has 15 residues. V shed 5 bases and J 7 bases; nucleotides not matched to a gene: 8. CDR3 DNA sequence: TGTGCCAGCAGCACCCGACAGGGTCGGAATTCACCCCTCCACTTT. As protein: CASSTRQGRNSPLHF.

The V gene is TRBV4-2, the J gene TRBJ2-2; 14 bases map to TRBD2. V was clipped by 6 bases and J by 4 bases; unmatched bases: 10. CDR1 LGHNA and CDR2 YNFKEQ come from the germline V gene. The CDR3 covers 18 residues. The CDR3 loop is CASRLRSGLAGGTGELFF. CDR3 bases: TGTGCCAGCAGACTTCGTTCTGGACTAGCGGGGGGCACCGGGGAGCTGTTTTTT.

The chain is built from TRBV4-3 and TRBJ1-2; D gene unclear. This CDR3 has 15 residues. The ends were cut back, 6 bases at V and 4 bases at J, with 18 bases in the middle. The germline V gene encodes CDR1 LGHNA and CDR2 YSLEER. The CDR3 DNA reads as TGCGCCAGCAGTTTAGAGGAAGATTGGATCTATGGCTACACCTTC. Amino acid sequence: CASSLEEDWIYGYTF.

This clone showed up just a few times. The CDR3 nucleotides read TGTGCCAGCAGCTTACCAGGGGGCGCGGACACTGAAGCTTTCTTT. It encodes CASSLPGGADTEAFF. The gene calls are TRBV7-9 and TRBJ1-1, with TRBD1 matching 8 bases. The V segment lost 2 bases and the J segment 3 bases; nucleotides outside the gene matches: 5. This CDR3 region has 15 residues. The germline V gene has CDR1 SEHNR and CDR2 FQNEAQ (reference sequence).

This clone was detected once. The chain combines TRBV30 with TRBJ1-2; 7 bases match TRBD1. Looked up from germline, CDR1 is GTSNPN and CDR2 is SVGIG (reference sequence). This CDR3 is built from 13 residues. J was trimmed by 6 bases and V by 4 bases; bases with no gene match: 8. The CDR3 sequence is CAWTPGGPDGYTF. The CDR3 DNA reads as TGTGCCTGGACCCCAGGGGGGCCGGATGGCTACACCTTC.

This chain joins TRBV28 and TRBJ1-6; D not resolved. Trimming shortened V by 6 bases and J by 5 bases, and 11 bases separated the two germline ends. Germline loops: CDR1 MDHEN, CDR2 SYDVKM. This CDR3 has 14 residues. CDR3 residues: CASRLPANNSPLHF. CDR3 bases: TGTGCCAGCAGACTCCCCGCAAATAATTCACCCCTCCACTTT.

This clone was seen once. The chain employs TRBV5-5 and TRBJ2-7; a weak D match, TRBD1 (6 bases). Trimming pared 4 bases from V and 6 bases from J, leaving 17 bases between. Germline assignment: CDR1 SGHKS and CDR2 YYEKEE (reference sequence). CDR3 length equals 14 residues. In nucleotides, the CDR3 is TGTGCCAGCAGCACTCGACAGGTTAAGCTCGAGCAGTACTTC. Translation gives CASSTRQVKLEQYF.

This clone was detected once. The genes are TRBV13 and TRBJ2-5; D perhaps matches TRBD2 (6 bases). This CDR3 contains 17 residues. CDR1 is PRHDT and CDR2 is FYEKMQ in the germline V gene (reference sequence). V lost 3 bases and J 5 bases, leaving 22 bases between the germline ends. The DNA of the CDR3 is TGTGCCAGCAGCTTTAGCGGAGGGCCAGACCCCCGCGAGACCCAGTACTTC. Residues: CASSFSGGPDPRETQYF.

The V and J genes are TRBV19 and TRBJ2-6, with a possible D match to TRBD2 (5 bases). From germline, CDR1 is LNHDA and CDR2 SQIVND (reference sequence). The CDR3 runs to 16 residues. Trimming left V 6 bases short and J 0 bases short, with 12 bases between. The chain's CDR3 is CASSRTAHSGANVLTF. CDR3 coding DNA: TGTGCCAGTAGCCGGACTGCACACTCTGGGGCCAACGTCCTGACTTTC.

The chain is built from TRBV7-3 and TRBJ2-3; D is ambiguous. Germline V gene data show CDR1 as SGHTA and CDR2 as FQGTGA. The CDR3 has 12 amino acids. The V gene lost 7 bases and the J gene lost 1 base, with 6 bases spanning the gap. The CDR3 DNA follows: TGTGCCAGCAAAGGAGGCACAGATACGCAGTATTTT. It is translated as CASKGGTDTQYF.